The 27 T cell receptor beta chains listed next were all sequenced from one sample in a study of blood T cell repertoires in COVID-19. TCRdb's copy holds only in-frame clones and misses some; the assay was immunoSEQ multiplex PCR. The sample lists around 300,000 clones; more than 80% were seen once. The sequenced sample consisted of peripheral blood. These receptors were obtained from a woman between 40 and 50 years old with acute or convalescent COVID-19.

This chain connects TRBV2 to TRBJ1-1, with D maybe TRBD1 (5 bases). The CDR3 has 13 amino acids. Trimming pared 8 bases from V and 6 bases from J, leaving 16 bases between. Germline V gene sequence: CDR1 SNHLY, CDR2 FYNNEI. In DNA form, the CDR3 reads TGTGCCAGCGCCGGGTTAGGACACGCTGAAGCTTTCTTT. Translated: CASAGLGHAEAFF.

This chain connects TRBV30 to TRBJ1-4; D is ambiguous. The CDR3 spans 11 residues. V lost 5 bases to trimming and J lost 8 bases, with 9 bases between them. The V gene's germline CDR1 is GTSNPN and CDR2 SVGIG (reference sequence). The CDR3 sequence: CAWEGREKLFF. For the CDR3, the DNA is TGTGCCTGGGAGGGTAGGGAAAAACTGTTTTTT.

The CDR3 region has the DNA TGTGCCAGCAGCTTTGCTAGCCGGGGGACTAACTATGGCTACACCTTC. This encodes CASSFASRGTNYGYTF. This chain joins TRBV12-1 and TRBJ1-2. TRBV12-1 is a documented pseudogene. The CDR3 extends over 16 amino acids.

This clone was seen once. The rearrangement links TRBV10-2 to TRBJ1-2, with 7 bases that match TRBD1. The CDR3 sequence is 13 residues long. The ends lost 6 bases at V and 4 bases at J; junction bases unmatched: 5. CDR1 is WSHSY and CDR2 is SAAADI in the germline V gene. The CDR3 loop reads CASRGDSPYGYTF. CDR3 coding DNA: TGCGCCAGCAGGGGGGACAGTCCCTATGGCTACACCTTC.

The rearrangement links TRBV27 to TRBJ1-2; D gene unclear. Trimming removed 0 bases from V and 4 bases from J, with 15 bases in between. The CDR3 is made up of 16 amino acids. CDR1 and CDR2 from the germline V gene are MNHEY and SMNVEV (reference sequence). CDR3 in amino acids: CASSLSGLLSPYGYTF. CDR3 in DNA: TGTGCCAGCAGTTTATCGGGCCTCCTCTCACCCTATGGCTACACCTTC.

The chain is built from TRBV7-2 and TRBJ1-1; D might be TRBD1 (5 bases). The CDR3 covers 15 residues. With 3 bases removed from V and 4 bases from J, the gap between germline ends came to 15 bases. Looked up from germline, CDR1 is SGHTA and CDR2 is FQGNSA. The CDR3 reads CASSLRRQLPTEAFF. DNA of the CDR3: TGTGCCAGCAGCTTGAGGAGACAGCTACCCACTGAAGCTTTCTTT.

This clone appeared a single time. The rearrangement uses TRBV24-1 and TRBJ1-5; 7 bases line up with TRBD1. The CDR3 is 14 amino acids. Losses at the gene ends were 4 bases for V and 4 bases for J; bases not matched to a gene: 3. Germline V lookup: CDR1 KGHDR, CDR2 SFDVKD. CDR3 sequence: CATSDPGQNQPQHF. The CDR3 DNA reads TGTGCCACCAGTGACCCGGGACAGAATCAGCCCCAGCATTTT.

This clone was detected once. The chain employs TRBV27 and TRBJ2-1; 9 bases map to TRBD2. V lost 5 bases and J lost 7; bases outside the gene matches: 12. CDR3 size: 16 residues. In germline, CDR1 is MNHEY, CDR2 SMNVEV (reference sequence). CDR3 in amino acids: CASSTLSRGGRNEQFF. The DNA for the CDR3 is TGTGCCAGCAGTACCCTTTCGCGGGGGGGCCGTAATGAGCAGTTCTTC.

CDR3 coding DNA: TGTGCCTGGAGTAAGGGGAAACAGCCCCAGCATTTT. Translating it yields CAWSKGKQPQHF. The chain recombines TRBV30 with TRBJ1-5, with a possible D match to TRBD1 (5 bases). The CDR3 consists of 12 residues. V lost 2 bases and J lost 7, with 9 bases in between. Germline V gives CDR1 GTSNPN, CDR2 SVGIG (reference sequence).

CDR3: CASSEFRGQPQHF. The CDR3 DNA reads TGTGCCAGCAGTGAATTCAGGGGTCAGCCCCAGCATTTT. This chain connects TRBV6-1 to TRBJ1-5, with a tentative D call TRBD1 (6 bases). V lost 2 bases to trimming and J lost 6 bases, with 8 bases between them. The CDR3 sequence is 13 residues long. Germline values: CDR1 MNHNS, CDR2 SASEGT.

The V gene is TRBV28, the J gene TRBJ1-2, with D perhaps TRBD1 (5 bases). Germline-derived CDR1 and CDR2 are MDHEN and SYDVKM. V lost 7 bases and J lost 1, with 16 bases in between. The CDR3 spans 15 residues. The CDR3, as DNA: TGTGCCAGCACTCACGATTCGGGGGGTAACTATGGCTACACCTTC. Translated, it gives CASTHDSGGNYGYTF.

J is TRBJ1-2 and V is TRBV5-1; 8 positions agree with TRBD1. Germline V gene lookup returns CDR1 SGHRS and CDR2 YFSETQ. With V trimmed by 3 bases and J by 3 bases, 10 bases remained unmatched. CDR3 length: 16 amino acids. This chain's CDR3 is CASSSSSGGGYYGYTF. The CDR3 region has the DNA TGCGCCAGCAGCTCTAGTTCAGGGGGCGGTTACTATGGCTACACCTTC.

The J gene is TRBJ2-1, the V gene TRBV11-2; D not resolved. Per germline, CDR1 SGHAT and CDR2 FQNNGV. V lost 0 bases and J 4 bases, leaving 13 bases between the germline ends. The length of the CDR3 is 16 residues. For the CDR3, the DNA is TGTGCCAGCAGCTTAGAGCCCCTAGGTGCATACAATGAGCAGTTCTTC. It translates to CASSLEPLGAYNEQFF.

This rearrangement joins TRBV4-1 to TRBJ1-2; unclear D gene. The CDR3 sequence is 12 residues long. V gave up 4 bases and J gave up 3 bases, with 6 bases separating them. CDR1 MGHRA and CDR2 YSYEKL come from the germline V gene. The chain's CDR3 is CASSLSDYGYTF. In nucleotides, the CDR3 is TGCGCCAGCAGCCTGAGTGACTATGGCTACACCTTC.

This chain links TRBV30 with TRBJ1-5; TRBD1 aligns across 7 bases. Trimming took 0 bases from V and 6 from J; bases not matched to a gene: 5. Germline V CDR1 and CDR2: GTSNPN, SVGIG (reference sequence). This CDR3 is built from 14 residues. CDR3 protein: CAWSVSRGFQPQHF. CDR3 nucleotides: TGTGCCTGGAGTGTGTCCAGGGGGTTTCAGCCCCAGCATTTT. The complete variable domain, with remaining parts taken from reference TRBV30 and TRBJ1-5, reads SQTIHQWPATLVQPVGSPLSLECTVEGTSNPNLYWYRQAAGRGLQLLFYSVGIGQISSEVPQNLSASRPQDRQFILSSKKLLLSDSGFYLCAWSVSRGFQPQHFGDGTRLSIL.

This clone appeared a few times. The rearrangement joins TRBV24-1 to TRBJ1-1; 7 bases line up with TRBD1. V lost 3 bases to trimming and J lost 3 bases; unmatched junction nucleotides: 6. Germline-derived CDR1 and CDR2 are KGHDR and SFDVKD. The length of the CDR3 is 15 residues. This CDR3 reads CATSDPTGSDTEAFF. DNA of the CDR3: TGTGCCACCAGTGATCCGACAGGGTCGGACACTGAAGCTTTCTTT.

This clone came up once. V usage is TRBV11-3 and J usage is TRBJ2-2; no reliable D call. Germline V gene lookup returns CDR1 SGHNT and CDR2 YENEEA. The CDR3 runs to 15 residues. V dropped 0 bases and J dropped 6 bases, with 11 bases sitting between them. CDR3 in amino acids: CASSLDPTPAGELFF. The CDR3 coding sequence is TGTGCCAGCAGCTTAGATCCGACTCCGGCCGGGGAGCTGTTTTTT.

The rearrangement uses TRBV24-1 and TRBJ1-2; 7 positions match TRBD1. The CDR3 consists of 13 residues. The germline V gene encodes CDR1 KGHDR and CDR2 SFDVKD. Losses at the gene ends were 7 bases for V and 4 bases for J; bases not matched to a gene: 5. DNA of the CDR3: TGTGCCACCAGCTCTGACAGGGCCTATGGCTACACCTTC. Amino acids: CATSSDRAYGYTF.

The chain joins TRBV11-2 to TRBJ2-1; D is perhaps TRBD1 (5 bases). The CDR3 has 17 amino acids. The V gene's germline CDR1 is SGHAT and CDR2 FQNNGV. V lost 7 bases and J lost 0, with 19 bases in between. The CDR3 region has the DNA TGTGCCAGCACCCCAGTAAGGGGAAGACTCTCCTACAATGAGCAGTTCTTC. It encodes CASTPVRGRLSYNEQFF.

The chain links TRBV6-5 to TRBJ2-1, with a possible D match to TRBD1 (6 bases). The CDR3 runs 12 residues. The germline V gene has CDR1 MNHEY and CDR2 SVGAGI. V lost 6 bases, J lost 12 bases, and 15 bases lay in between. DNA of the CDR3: TGTGCCAGCAGCGAGAAGACAGGTACGCAGTTCTTC. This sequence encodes CASSEKTGTQFF.

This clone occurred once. CDR3 coding DNA: TGCGCCAGCAGCTTGGGACTAGGGGCCAATGAGCAGTTCTTC. Translated: CASSLGLGANEQFF. V is TRBV5-1 and J is TRBJ2-1, with D perhaps TRBD2 (6 bases). Per germline, CDR1 SGHRS and CDR2 YFSETQ. V was pared by 0 bases and J by 6 bases, with 10 bases between. The CDR3 has 14 residues.

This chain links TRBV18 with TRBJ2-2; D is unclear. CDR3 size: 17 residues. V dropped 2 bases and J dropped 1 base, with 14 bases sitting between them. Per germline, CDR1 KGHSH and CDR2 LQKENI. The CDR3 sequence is CASSPINAVLNTGELFF. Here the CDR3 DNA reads TGTGCCAGCTCACCAATAAACGCAGTGCTGAACACCGGGGAGCTGTTTTTT.

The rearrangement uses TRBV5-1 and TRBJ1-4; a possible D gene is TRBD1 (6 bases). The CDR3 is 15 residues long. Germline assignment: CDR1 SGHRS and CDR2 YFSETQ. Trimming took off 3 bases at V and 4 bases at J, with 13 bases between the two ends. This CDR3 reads CASSSQTGLNEKLFF. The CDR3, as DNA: TGCGCCAGCAGCTCACAGACAGGCCTTAATGAAAAACTGTTTTTT.

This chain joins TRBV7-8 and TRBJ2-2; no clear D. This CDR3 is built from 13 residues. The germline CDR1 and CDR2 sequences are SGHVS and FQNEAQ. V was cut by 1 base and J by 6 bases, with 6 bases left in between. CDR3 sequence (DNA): TGTGCCAGCAGCTTAGGAGGCGCCGGGGAGCTGTTTTTT. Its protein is CASSLGGAGELFF.

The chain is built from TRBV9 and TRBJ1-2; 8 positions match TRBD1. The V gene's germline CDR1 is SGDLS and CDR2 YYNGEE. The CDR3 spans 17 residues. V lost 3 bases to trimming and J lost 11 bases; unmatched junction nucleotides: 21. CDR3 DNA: TGTGCCAGCAGCGGGCGACTAAACAGGGGGGATAACATTGGTTACACCTTC. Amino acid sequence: CASSGRLNRGDNIGYTF.

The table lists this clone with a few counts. The CDR3 loop reads CASRRQGAQENEQYV. CDR3 nucleotides: TGCGCCAGCAGAAGACAGGGGGCCCAAGAGAACGAGCAGTACGTC. V gene TRBV10-1 combines with J gene TRBJ2-7; 10 bases are a match to TRBD1. The V gene end was trimmed by 6 bases and the J gene end by 5 bases; junction bases not matched to a gene: 10. The germline gives CDR1 WNHNN, CDR2 SYGVQD (reference sequence). This CDR3 is 15 amino acids long.

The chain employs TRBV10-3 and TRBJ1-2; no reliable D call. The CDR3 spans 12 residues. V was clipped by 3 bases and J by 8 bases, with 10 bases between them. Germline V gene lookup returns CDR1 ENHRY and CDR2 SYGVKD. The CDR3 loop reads CAISDHSVGYTF. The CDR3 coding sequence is TGTGCCATCAGTGACCACAGTGTGGGCTACACCTTC.